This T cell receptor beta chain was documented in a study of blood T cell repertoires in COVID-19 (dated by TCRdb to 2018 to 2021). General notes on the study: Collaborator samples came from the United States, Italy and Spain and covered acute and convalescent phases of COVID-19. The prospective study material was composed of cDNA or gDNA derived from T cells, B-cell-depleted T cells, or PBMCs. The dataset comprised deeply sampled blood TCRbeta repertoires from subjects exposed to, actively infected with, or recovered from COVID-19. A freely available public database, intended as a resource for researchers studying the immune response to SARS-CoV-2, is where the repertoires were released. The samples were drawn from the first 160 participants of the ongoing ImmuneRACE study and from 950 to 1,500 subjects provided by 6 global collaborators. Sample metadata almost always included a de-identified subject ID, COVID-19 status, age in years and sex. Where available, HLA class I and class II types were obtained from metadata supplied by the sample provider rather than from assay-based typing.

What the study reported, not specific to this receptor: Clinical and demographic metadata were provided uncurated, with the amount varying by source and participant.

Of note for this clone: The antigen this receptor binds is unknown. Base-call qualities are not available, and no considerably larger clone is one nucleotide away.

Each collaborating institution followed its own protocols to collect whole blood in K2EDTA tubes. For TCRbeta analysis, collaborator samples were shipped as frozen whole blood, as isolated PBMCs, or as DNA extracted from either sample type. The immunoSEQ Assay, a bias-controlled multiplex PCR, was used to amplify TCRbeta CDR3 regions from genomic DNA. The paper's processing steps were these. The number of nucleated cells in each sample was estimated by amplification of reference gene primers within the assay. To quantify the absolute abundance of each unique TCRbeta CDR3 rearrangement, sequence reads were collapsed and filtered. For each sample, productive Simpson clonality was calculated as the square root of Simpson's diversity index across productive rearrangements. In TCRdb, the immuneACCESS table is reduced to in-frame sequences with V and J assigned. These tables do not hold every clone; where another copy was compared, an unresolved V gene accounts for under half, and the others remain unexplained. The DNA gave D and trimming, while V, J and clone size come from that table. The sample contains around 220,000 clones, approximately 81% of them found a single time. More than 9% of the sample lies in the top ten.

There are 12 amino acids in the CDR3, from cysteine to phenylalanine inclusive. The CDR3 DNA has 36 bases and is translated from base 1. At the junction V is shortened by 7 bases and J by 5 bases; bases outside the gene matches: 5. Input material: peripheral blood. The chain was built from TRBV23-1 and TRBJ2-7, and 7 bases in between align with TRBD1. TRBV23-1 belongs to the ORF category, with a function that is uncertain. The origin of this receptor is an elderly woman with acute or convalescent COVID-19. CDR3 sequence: CASKDRSDEQYF. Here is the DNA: TGCGCCAGCAAGGACAGGTCCGACGAGCAGTACTTC.